This T cell receptor beta chain was recorded in a study of cytomegalovirus exposure and HLA in healthy donors. Amplification used 60 Vbeta primers and 13 Jbeta primers. Libraries were prepared by immunoSEQ multiplex PCR; TCRdb keeps only in-frame clonotypes and omits some of them. The repertoire consists of about 150,000 clones, with 75% occurring once and the leading ten covering about 7%. This CDR3 has 13 residues. Germline V gene sequence: CDR1 SGHDT, CDR2 YYEEEE. The V and J ends lost 4 bases and 8 bases respectively, with 15 bases between them. The chain employs TRBV5-6 and TRBJ1-2; possibly TRBD1 for D (5 bases). The sequence derives from a man in his thirties or forties in good health and CMV-seronegative. The sample was PBMCs. CDR3 loop: CASSLTGGGGYTF. The CDR3 DNA follows: TGTGCCAGCAGCCTTACGGGGGGTGGAGGCTACACCTTC.